This T cell receptor (beta chain) comes out of a study of T cells in Graves' hyperthyroidism and ophthalmopathy. Findings and caveats of the study: Ophthalmopathy cases were set apart from stable hyperthyroidism by a 13 V-J model.

TCR beta CDR3 sequences were amplified from RNA transcripts. A first-round RT-PCR of the TCR CDR3 used the HTBI primer set. TCRdb passed the multiplex PCR reads through MiXCR, listing each CDR3 protein once. The repertoire holds under 800,000 distinct CDR3 sequences, with 14% as singletons. There are 17 residues in the CDR3. V was clipped by 3 bases and J by 4 bases, with 21 bases between them. Germline V CDR1 and CDR2: LNHNV, YYDKDF (reference sequence). This clonotype has at least ten counts. Antigen: not known. The genes are TRBV15 and TRBJ1-2; perhaps TRBD1 as D (5 bases). This receptor was taken from a woman aged 18-29 years with Graves' hyperthyroidism. The material sequenced was blood. CDR3 bases: TGTGCCACCAGCAGTACTCGTGGAGGGGCCGGGGGCTATGGCTACACCTTC. Its protein product is CATSSTRGGAGGYGYTF.